Listed below are T cell receptor beta chains from one sample, sequenced in a study of identical twins. Via MiXCR, TCRdb re-called the 5' RACE reads, giving one row per CDR3 protein. The sample yields about 190,000 distinct CDR3 sequences, around 15% seen once. This same sample was also part of a study on T cells expressing NK-cell markers.

Material: CD8+ T cells sorted from blood. The source is a woman younger than 35 in good health. CDR3s include the opening cysteine and the closing phenylalanine or tryptophan. The D gene is left open where the match is weak. Size is omitted from some rows. Given values are once, few, many or a class for expanded clones.

j_gene: TRBJ2-2
d_gene: NA
abundance: few
v_gene: TRBV10-3
CDR3nt: TGTGCCATCAGTAGCGCCCTAGCGAACACCGGGGAGCTGTTTTTT
CDR3aa: CAISSALANTGELFF

j_gene: TRBJ2-1
d_gene: TRBD2
abundance: few
v_gene: TRBV7-9
CDR3nt: TGTGCCAGCAGCCCCGGGGAGGGTTCCTCCTACAATGAGCAGTTCTTC
CDR3aa: CASSPGEGSSYNEQFF

j_gene: TRBJ1-6
d_gene: NA
abundance: many
v_gene: TRBV7-9
CDR3nt: TGTGCCAGCAGCTCAGGGTTCGTGGAGGATAACTCACCCCTCCACTTT
CDR3aa: CASSSGFVEDNSPLHF

j_gene: TRBJ2-1
d_gene: NA
abundance: NA
v_gene: TRBV10-3
CDR3nt: TGTGCCATCCTGGGGGGGCTAAACCCGAGCTCCTACAATGAGCAGTTCTTC
CDR3aa: CAILGGLNPSSYNEQFF

j_gene: TRBJ2-1
d_gene: TRBD2
abundance: medium-sized
v_gene: TRBV7-9
CDR3nt: TGTGCCAGCAGCTTCGCCGGGGGGGGTCACAATGAGCAGTTCTTC
CDR3aa: CASSFAGGGHNEQFF

j_gene: TRBJ2-3
d_gene: NA
abundance: NA
v_gene: TRBV20-1
CDR3nt: TGCAGTGTTATATCGGGCCAGGGCGGAGATACGCAGTATTTT
CDR3aa: CSVISGQGGDTQYF

j_gene: TRBJ2-5
d_gene: NA
abundance: NA
v_gene: TRBV12-3/TRBV12-4
CDR3nt: TGTGCCAGCAACACCGCTCCCTCGGGGGCCGAGACCCAGTACTTC
CDR3aa: CASNTAPSGAETQYF

j_gene: TRBJ2-7
d_gene: NA
abundance: once
v_gene: TRBV6-6
CDR3nt: TGTGCCAGCAGTTACAGGACGGACGAGCAGTACTTC
CDR3aa: CASSYRTDEQYF

j_gene: TRBJ2-1
d_gene: NA
abundance: NA
v_gene: TRBV29-1
CDR3nt: TGCAGCGTTGAAGCCGGTGAGCAGTTCTTC
CDR3aa: CSVEAGEQFF

j_gene: TRBJ2-2
d_gene: NA
abundance: NA
v_gene: TRBV19
CDR3nt: TGTGCCAGTATCCTCCCGAACACCGGGGAGCTGTTTTTT
CDR3aa: CASILPNTGELFF

j_gene: TRBJ2-1
d_gene: TRBD2
abundance: NA
v_gene: TRBV20-1
CDR3nt: TGCAGTGCTAGACAAACCGCTAGCGGGGGACCATCCTACAATGAGCAGTTCTTC
CDR3aa: CSARQTASGGPSYNEQFF

j_gene: TRBJ2-1
d_gene: NA
abundance: NA
v_gene: TRBV30
CDR3nt: TGTGCCTGGAGTCTATTAGCCTTATTAAGGAAATACAATGAGCAGTTCTTC
CDR3aa: CAWSLLALLRKYNEQFF

j_gene: TRBJ1-4
d_gene: NA
abundance: NA
v_gene: TRBV12-3/TRBV12-4
CDR3nt: TGTGCCAGTCGCCGTACAGGAAAGGGAGAAAAACTGTTTTTT
CDR3aa: CASRRTGKGEKLFF

j_gene: TRBJ2-1
d_gene: NA
abundance: NA
v_gene: TRBV6-1
CDR3nt: TGTGCCAGCAGGACAGGGCGGGAGTCCTACAATGAGCAGTTCTTC
CDR3aa: CASRTGRESYNEQFF

j_gene: TRBJ2-7
d_gene: NA
abundance: many
v_gene: TRBV7-6
CDR3nt: TGTGCCAGCAGTTTCGGGGTCTCCTACGAGCAGTACTTC
CDR3aa: CASSFGVSYEQYF

j_gene: TRBJ2-7
d_gene: TRBD1
abundance: few
v_gene: TRBV20-1
CDR3nt: TGCAGTGCATCGGACAGGCGCTACGAGCAGTACTTC
CDR3aa: CSASDRRYEQYF

j_gene: TRBJ1-1
d_gene: NA
abundance: NA
v_gene: TRBV12-3/TRBV12-4
CDR3nt: TGTGCCAGCACCGATAGGGGACGGACGAACACTGAAGCTTTCTTT
CDR3aa: CASTDRGRTNTEAFF

j_gene: TRBJ2-2
d_gene: NA
abundance: NA
v_gene: TRBV11-2
CDR3nt: TGTGCCAGCAGCTTAGGGGGCACGACCGGGGAGCTGTTTTTT
CDR3aa: CASSLGGTTGELFF

j_gene: TRBJ2-1
d_gene: NA
abundance: NA
v_gene: TRBV29-1
CDR3nt: TGCAGCGTTGTAGCCAGCGTCAATGAGCAGTTCTTC
CDR3aa: CSVVASVNEQFF

j_gene: TRBJ2-7
d_gene: NA
abundance: many
v_gene: TRBV12-3/TRBV12-4
CDR3nt: TGTGCCAGCAGTCGGGACGGCACCTACGAGCAGTACTTC
CDR3aa: CASSRDGTYEQYF

j_gene: TRBJ2-5
d_gene: TRBD2
abundance: few
v_gene: TRBV28
CDR3nt: TGTGCCAGCAGTCCCGAGGCTAGCGGGGTAGAGACCCAGTACTTC
CDR3aa: CASSPEASGVETQYF

j_gene: TRBJ2-2
d_gene: NA
abundance: NA
v_gene: TRBV18
CDR3nt: TGTGCCAGCTCACCACCGATACACGGGGACGGGGAGCTGTTTTTT
CDR3aa: CASSPPIHGDGELFF

j_gene: TRBJ2-7
d_gene: NA
abundance: NA
v_gene: TRBV20-1
CDR3nt: TGCAGTGCTGGGTCCTACGAGCAGTACTTC
CDR3aa: CSAGSYEQYF

j_gene: TRBJ2-7
d_gene: NA
abundance: NA
v_gene: TRBV29-1
CDR3nt: TGCAGCGTTGCCGCGCAGGGTGGCGAGCAGTACTTC
CDR3aa: CSVAAQGGEQYF

j_gene: TRBJ2-2
d_gene: TRBD2
abundance: few
v_gene: TRBV30
CDR3nt: TGTGCCTTCCCAACTAGCGGGCCCACCGGGGAGCTGTTTTTT
CDR3aa: CAFPTSGPTGELFF

j_gene: TRBJ2-7
d_gene: NA
abundance: few
v_gene: TRBV5-1
CDR3nt: TGCGCCAGCAGCTTGGTTTATATAGGGGTGGGGACCTCTCACTTC
CDR3aa: CASSLVYIGVGTSHF

j_gene: TRBJ2-1
d_gene: NA
abundance: many
v_gene: TRBV7-2
CDR3nt: TGTGCCAGCAGCTTCTGGGCTAGCGATGACAATGAGCAGTTCTTC
CDR3aa: CASSFWASDDNEQFF

j_gene: TRBJ2-1
d_gene: NA
abundance: few
v_gene: TRBV14
CDR3nt: TGTGCCAGCAGCCTAGATGAGGGGCGCGCCGAGCAGTTCTTC
CDR3aa: CASSLDEGRAEQFF

j_gene: TRBJ2-1
d_gene: NA
abundance: few
v_gene: TRBV14
CDR3nt: TGTGCCAGCAGCCGATTCCAAACTCTCACCTACAATGAGCAGTTCTTC
CDR3aa: CASSRFQTLTYNEQFF

j_gene: TRBJ1-2
d_gene: NA
abundance: NA
v_gene: TRBV14
CDR3nt: TGTGCCAGCAGCTTCGACAGCACCTATGGCTACACCTTC
CDR3aa: CASSFDSTYGYTF

j_gene: TRBJ2-7
d_gene: TRBD2
abundance: few
v_gene: TRBV3-1
CDR3nt: TGTGCCAGCAGCCAGGGGTCGAGCGGGAGGGCACTGCCCTACGAGCAGTACTTC
CDR3aa: CASSQGSSGRALPYEQYF

j_gene: TRBJ2-7
d_gene: TRBD2
abundance: NA
v_gene: TRBV4-3
CDR3nt: TGCGCCAGCAGCCAAGATCGACTAGCGGGGTACGAGCAGTACTTC
CDR3aa: CASSQDRLAGYEQYF

j_gene: TRBJ2-1
d_gene: TRBD2
abundance: NA
v_gene: TRBV13
CDR3nt: TGTGCCAGCAGCTTTCAACTAGCGGGGGGTCAGGGAAATGAGCAGTTCTTC
CDR3aa: CASSFQLAGGQGNEQFF

j_gene: TRBJ2-1
d_gene: NA
abundance: NA
v_gene: TRBV28
CDR3nt: TGTGCCAGCAGTCTCCCGGGGTGGAACAATGAGCAGTTCTTC
CDR3aa: CASSLPGWNNEQFF

j_gene: TRBJ2-7
d_gene: TRBD1
abundance: few
v_gene: TRBV10-3
CDR3nt: TGTGCCATCCGGGACAGGGACTACGAGCAGTACTTC
CDR3aa: CAIRDRDYEQYF

j_gene: TRBJ2-7
d_gene: NA
abundance: NA
v_gene: TRBV7-9
CDR3nt: TGTGCCAGCAGCTCCGATATTGCCTCCGGGTACGAGCAGTACTTC
CDR3aa: CASSSDIASGYEQYF

j_gene: TRBJ2-1
d_gene: NA
abundance: NA
v_gene: TRBV5-1
CDR3nt: TGCGCCAGCAGCCCTCCTAGAGGGGAGCAGTTCTTC
CDR3aa: CASSPPRGEQFF

j_gene: TRBJ2-5
d_gene: TRBD1
abundance: few
v_gene: TRBV20-1
CDR3nt: TGCAGTGCTTTTGACAGGGAAGAGACCCAGTACTTC
CDR3aa: CSAFDREETQYF

j_gene: TRBJ2-1
d_gene: NA
abundance: NA
v_gene: TRBV4-1
CDR3nt: TGCGCCAGCAGCCAGGGGTTTACACTCGAGGAGCAGTTCTTC
CDR3aa: CASSQGFTLEEQFF

j_gene: TRBJ2-1
d_gene: NA
abundance: few
v_gene: TRBV20-1
CDR3nt: TGCAGTGCTAGAGGTGGCTACTCCTACAATGAGCAGTTCTTC
CDR3aa: CSARGGYSYNEQFF

j_gene: TRBJ2-1
d_gene: NA
abundance: NA
v_gene: TRBV7-9
CDR3nt: TGTGCCAGCAGCTCCACCGGGACCGCTTTTGAGTCGTTCTTC
CDR3aa: CASSSTGTAFESFF

j_gene: TRBJ2-7
d_gene: TRBD2
abundance: few
v_gene: TRBV27
CDR3nt: TGTGCCAGCAGCTACCTATCGGGACTAGGGGAGATTGAGCAGTACTTC
CDR3aa: CASSYLSGLGEIEQYF

j_gene: TRBJ2-1
d_gene: NA
abundance: few
v_gene: TRBV7-9
CDR3nt: TGTGCCAGCAGCCCCCCCGTACATGAGCAGTTCTTC
CDR3aa: CASSPPVHEQFF

j_gene: TRBJ1-5
d_gene: NA
abundance: NA
v_gene: TRBV23-1
CDR3nt: TGCGCTAGGGACATCCCCATGCGAAGTCAGCCCCAGCATTTT
CDR3aa: CARDIPMRSQPQHF

j_gene: TRBJ2-3
d_gene: TRBD2
abundance: NA
v_gene: TRBV7-9
CDR3nt: TGTGCCAGCAGCTCAAGCGGGGTGGATACGCAGTATTTT
CDR3aa: CASSSSGVDTQYF

j_gene: TRBJ2-3
d_gene: NA
abundance: few
v_gene: TRBV5-5
CDR3nt: TGTGCCAGCAGGAGTTCTGATACGCAGTATTTT
CDR3aa: CASRSSDTQYF

j_gene: TRBJ2-7
d_gene: TRBD1
abundance: NA
v_gene: TRBV2
CDR3nt: TGTGCCAGCAGTGAAAAGGGACAGGGGGCCTACGAGCAGTACTTC
CDR3aa: CASSEKGQGAYEQYF

j_gene: TRBJ2-1
d_gene: TRBD2
abundance: NA
v_gene: TRBV9
CDR3nt: TGTGCCAGCAGCGTCCCGGGACTAGCGGGCGGTGAGCAGTTCTTC
CDR3aa: CASSVPGLAGGEQFF

j_gene: TRBJ1-2
d_gene: NA
abundance: NA
v_gene: TRBV7-2
CDR3nt: TGTGCCAGCAGCTCTCTAGGCTATGGCTACACCTTC
CDR3aa: CASSSLGYGYTF

j_gene: TRBJ2-1
d_gene: NA
abundance: NA
v_gene: TRBV12-3/TRBV12-4
CDR3nt: TGTGCCAGCAGTTTCGGGACGGACTTCAATGAGCAGTTCTTC
CDR3aa: CASSFGTDFNEQFF

j_gene: TRBJ2-1
d_gene: TRBD2
abundance: NA
v_gene: TRBV5-6
CDR3nt: TGTGCCAGCAGCTTGGTAGTTCTAGCGGGGGGGAGCTCCTACAATGAGCAGTTCTTC
CDR3aa: CASSLVVLAGGSSYNEQFF

j_gene: TRBJ2-1
d_gene: TRBD2
abundance: NA
v_gene: TRBV9
CDR3nt: TGTGCCAGCAGCCCGGGGGGACTAGCGGGAGAGAAGGATGAGCAGTTCTTC
CDR3aa: CASSPGGLAGEKDEQFF

j_gene: TRBJ1-2
d_gene: NA
abundance: many
v_gene: TRBV5-1
CDR3nt: TGCGCCAGCAGCTCAAGGGGCGCGTTTTATGGCTACACCTTC
CDR3aa: CASSSRGAFYGYTF

j_gene: TRBJ2-1
d_gene: NA
abundance: few
v_gene: TRBV6-6
CDR3nt: TGTGCCAGCCCCCCCATCAGATCCGGCGAGCAGTTCTTC
CDR3aa: CASPPIRSGEQFF

j_gene: TRBJ2-1
d_gene: NA
abundance: NA
v_gene: TRBV6-2/TRBV6-3
CDR3nt: TGTGCCAGCAGCGCCCCCTGGGATGAGCAGTTCTTC
CDR3aa: CASSAPWDEQFF

j_gene: TRBJ2-5
d_gene: TRBD2
abundance: few
v_gene: TRBV12-3/TRBV12-4
CDR3nt: TGTGCCAGCAGCCCTTTTAAGACTAGCGGGGGAGACCAAGAGACCCAGTACTTC
CDR3aa: CASSPFKTSGGDQETQYF

j_gene: TRBJ2-3
d_gene: TRBD2
abundance: few
v_gene: TRBV10-2
CDR3nt: TGCGCCAGCAACGGACTAGCCTCAGATACGCAGTATTTT
CDR3aa: CASNGLASDTQYF

j_gene: TRBJ2-3
d_gene: NA
abundance: NA
v_gene: TRBV27
CDR3nt: TGTGCCAGCAGTTTAAGATTAGCAGGAGATACGCAGTATTTT
CDR3aa: CASSLRLAGDTQYF

j_gene: TRBJ2-1
d_gene: TRBD2
abundance: NA
v_gene: TRBV10-2
CDR3nt: TGCGCCAGCAGTGTGGGACTAGCGGGAGGGCCCTACAATGAGCAGTTCTTC
CDR3aa: CASSVGLAGGPYNEQFF